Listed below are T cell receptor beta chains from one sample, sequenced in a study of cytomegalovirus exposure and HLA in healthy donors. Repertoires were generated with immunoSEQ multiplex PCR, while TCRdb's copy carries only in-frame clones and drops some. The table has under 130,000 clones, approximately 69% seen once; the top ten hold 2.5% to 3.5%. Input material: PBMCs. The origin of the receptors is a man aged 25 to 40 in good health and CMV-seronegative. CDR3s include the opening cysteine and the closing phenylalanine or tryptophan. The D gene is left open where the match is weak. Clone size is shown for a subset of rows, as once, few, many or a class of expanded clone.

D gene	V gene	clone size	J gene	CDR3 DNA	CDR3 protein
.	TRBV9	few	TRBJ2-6	TGTGCCAGCAGCGCCGCCCCCTCTGGCGGCTGGGCCAACGTCCTGACTTTC	CASSAAPSGGWANVLTF
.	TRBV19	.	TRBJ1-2	TGTGCCAGTAGTACGAGTCTCGGGGGCTACACCTTC	CASSTSLGGYTF
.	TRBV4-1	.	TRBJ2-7	TGCGCCAGCAGCCGCGGACAGTCCTACGAGCAGTACTTC	CASSRGQSYEQYF
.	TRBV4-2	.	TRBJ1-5	TGTGCCAGCAGCCAAACTACGGAGAGGTATAGCAATCAGCCCCAGCATTTT	CASSQTTERYSNQPQHF
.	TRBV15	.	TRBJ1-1	TGTGCCACCAGCAGAGATCAGGGTAGCACTGAAGCTTTCTTT	CATSRDQGSTEAFF
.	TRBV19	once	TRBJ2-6	TGTGCCAGTAGTATACGCTCTGGGGCCAACGTCCTGACTTTC	CASSIRSGANVLTF
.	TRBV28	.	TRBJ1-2	TGTGCCAGCAGTTCCCCGACAGGAAACTATGGCTACACCTTC	CASSSPTGNYGYTF
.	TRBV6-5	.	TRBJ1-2	TGTGCCAGCAGGAGGGGGAACTATGGCTACACCTTC	CASRRGNYGYTF
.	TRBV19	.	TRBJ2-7	TGTGCCAGTAGTATATTCTACCAGGGCAAGTACGAGCAGTACTTC	CASSIFYQGKYEQYF
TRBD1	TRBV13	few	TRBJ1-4	TGTGCCAGCAGTCTACAGGGGTATGGTGAAAAACTGTTTTTT	CASSLQGYGEKLFF
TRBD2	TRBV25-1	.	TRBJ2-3	TGTGCCAGCGGGGGGGATGGGAGTACGCAGTATTTT	CASGGDGSTQYF
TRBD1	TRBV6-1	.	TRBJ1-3	TGTGCCAGCAAGGGACAGTACTCTGGAAACACCATATATTTT	CASKGQYSGNTIYF
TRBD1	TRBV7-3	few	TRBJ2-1	TGTGCCAGCAGGGGGGGGACAGGGTCAATAAATGAGCAGTTCTTC	CASRGGTGSINEQFF
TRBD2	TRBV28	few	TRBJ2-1	TGTGCCAGCAGTTTGGACGGGACTAGAAATGAGCAGTTCTTC	CASSLDGTRNEQFF
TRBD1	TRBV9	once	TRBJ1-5	TGTGCCAGCAGCGGCGGACAGGGTTGCTGTCGGGAAGATTCAATATCAAATAGCAATCAGCCCCAGCATTTT	CASSGGQGCCREDSISNSNQPQHF
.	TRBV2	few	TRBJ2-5	TGTGCCAGCAGGAGGGCCTTAGGGACCCAGTACTTC	CASRRALGTQYF
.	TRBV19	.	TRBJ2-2	TGTGCCAGTAGTATCGGGGGTCTGAACACCGGGGAGCTGTTTTTT	CASSIGGLNTGELFF
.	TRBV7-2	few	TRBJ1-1	TGTGCCAGCAGCTTGAAGACAGGGAACACTGAAGCTTTCTTT	CASSLKTGNTEAFF
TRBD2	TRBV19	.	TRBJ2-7	TGTGCCAGTAGTGAGATAGCGGGAGATCTCTACGAGCAGTACTTC	CASSEIAGDLYEQYF
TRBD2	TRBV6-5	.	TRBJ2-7	TGTGCCAGCAGGGGCGGGGGGGGCGAGCAGTACTTC	CASRGGGGEQYF
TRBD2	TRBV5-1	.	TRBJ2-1	TGCGCCAGCAGCTTGACTAGCGGGAGTCCCAATGAGCAGTTCTTC	CASSLTSGSPNEQFF
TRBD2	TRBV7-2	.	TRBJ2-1	TGTGCCAGCAGTTCTGCTAGCGGAGCCTCCTACAATGAGCAGTTCTTC	CASSSASGASYNEQFF
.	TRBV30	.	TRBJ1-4	TGTGCCTGGAGTGTCGGGACACCAAATGAAAAACTGTTTTTT	CAWSVGTPNEKLFF
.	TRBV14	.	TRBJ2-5	TGTGCCAGCAGCCGCCGGGACACCTCGCTGGGGACCCAGTACTTC	CASSRRDTSLGTQYF
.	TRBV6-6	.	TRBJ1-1	TGTGCCAGCAGTTATACTTCGAACACTGAAGCTTTCTTT	CASSYTSNTEAFF
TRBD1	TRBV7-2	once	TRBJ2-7	TGTGCCAGCAGCCCCGGGACAGGGGCCTACGAGCAGTACTTC	CASSPGTGAYEQYF
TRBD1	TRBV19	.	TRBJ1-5	TGTGCCAGTAGTGCTCCTGGGACAGAGTATCAGCCCCAGCATTTT	CASSAPGTEYQPQHF
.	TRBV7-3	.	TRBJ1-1	TGTGCCAGCAGCTTCTCTCAGGACACTGAAGCTTTCTTT	CASSFSQDTEAFF
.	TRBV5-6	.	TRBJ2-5	TGTGCCAGCACCCGGTCCCCATCCGGGAGCGGGGAGACCCAGTACTTC	CASTRSPSGSGETQYF
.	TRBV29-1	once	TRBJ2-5	TGCAGCGTTGGCGGGGTTGGAGGAGAGACCCAGTACTTC	CSVGGVGGETQYF
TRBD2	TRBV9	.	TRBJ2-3	TGTGCCAGCAGCCTAGACGGGCGGCTAGCGGGAGATCTTGGAGATACGCAGTATTTT	CASSLDGRLAGDLGDTQYF
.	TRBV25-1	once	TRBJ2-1	TGTGCCAGCAGTGCAGGGGTCCCCTACAATGAGCAGTTCTTC	CASSAGVPYNEQFF
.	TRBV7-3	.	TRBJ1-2	TGTGCCAGCAGTTCGACAGGTTCTGGTGGCTACACCTTC	CASSSTGSGGYTF
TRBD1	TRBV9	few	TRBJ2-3	TGTGCCAGCAGCCCGGACAGGGTAACAGATACGCAGTATTTT	CASSPDRVTDTQYF
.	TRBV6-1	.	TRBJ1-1	TGTGCCAGCAGTCTACGAATGAACACTGAAGCTTTCTTT	CASSLRMNTEAFF
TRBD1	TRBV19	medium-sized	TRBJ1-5	TGTGCCAGTAGTGGGGGACAGGGCGGAAATCAGCCCCAGCATTTT	CASSGGQGGNQPQHF
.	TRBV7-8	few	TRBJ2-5	TGTGCCAGCAGCCCCCTGAGAGTACAAGAGACCCAGTACTTC	CASSPLRVQETQYF
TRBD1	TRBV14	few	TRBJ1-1	TGTGCCAGCACGGGACAGTCGGGGACTGAAGCTTTCTTT	CASTGQSGTEAFF
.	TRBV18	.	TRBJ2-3	TGTGCCAGCTCACCATCGAGGGTCGATGCAGATACGCAGTATTTT	CASSPSRVDADTQYF
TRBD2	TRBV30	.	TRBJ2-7	TGTGCCTGGGCCCCCGGGACTAGGGGCGAGCAGTACTTC	CAWAPGTRGEQYF
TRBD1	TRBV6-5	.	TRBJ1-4	TGTGCCAGCAGTACCCCCCTCGGGACAGGGGAAAAACTGTTTTTT	CASSTPLGTGEKLFF
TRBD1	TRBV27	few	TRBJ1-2	TGTGCCAGCAGACCTGGGGGACAGGGCAAGGTTGAAGGCTACACCTTC	CASRPGGQGKVEGYTF
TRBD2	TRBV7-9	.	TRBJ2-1	TGTGCCAGCAGCTTAGAACTAGCGGGAGCCTACAATGAGCAGTTCTTC	CASSLELAGAYNEQFF
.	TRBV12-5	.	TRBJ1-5	TGTGCTAGTGGTTTTCAGGGCCCCAGTCAGCCCCAGCATTTT	CASGFQGPSQPQHF
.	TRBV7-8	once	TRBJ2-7	TGTGCCAGCAGCTCCTTGGAGTACGAGCAGTACTTC	CASSSLEYEQYF
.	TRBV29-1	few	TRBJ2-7	TGCAGCGTTGATTTTGGAGGGGGGGGTATCCACGAGCAGTACTTC	CSVDFGGGGIHEQYF
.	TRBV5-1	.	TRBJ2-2	TGCGCCAGCAGCTTGGGGGCGGGGACCGGGGAGCTGTTTTTT	CASSLGAGTGELFF
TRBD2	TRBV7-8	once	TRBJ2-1	TGTGCCAGCAGCTTAGCTCTGAAGCGGGAGGGCCTCAATGAGCAGTTCTTC	CASSLALKREGLNEQFF
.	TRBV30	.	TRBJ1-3	TGTGCCTGGAGACCCACAGGGATCTCTGGAAACACCATATATTTT	CAWRPTGISGNTIYF
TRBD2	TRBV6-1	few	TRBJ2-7	TGTGCCAGCAGCAGAGCGGGAGAGGTCTACGAGCAGTACTTC	CASSRAGEVYEQYF
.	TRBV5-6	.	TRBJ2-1	TGTGCCAGCAGCTCGGGTATCCACCCGGCTGAGCAGTTCTTC	CASSSGIHPAEQFF
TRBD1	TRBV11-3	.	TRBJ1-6	TGTGCCAGCAGCTCAGGAGGGGGCCTGGGTACACCCCTCCACTTT	CASSSGGGLGTPLHF
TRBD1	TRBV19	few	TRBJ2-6	TGTGCCAGTAGTATAGCCCCCGGGACAGGTGCATCTGGGGCCAACGTCCTGACTTTC	CASSIAPGTGASGANVLTF
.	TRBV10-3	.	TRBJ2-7	TGTGCCATCAGTGAGTCGATGTTGGGGGGCTCCTACGAGCAGTACTTC	CAISESMLGGSYEQYF
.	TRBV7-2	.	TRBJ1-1	TGTGCCAGCAGCTTCGGCAGGATGAACACTGAAGCTTTCTTT	CASSFGRMNTEAFF
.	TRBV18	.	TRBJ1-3	TGTGCCAGCTCACCATCGCAATATGAGGGAAACACCATATATTTT	CASSPSQYEGNTIYF
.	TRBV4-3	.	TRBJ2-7	TGCGCCAGCAGCCCCGTTTCCTACGAGCAGTACTTC	CASSPVSYEQYF
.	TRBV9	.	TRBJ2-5	TGTGCCAGCAGCGTAGTGTCAGGGGGGCAGGAGACCCAGTACTTC	CASSVVSGGQETQYF
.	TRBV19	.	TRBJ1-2	TGTGCCAGTAGTTGGTCATATGGCCATGGCTACACCTTC	CASSWSYGHGYTF
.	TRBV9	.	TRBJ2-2	TGTGCCAGCAGCGTCGAATTAGCCCCGGGCGGGGAGCTGTTTTTT	CASSVELAPGGELFF